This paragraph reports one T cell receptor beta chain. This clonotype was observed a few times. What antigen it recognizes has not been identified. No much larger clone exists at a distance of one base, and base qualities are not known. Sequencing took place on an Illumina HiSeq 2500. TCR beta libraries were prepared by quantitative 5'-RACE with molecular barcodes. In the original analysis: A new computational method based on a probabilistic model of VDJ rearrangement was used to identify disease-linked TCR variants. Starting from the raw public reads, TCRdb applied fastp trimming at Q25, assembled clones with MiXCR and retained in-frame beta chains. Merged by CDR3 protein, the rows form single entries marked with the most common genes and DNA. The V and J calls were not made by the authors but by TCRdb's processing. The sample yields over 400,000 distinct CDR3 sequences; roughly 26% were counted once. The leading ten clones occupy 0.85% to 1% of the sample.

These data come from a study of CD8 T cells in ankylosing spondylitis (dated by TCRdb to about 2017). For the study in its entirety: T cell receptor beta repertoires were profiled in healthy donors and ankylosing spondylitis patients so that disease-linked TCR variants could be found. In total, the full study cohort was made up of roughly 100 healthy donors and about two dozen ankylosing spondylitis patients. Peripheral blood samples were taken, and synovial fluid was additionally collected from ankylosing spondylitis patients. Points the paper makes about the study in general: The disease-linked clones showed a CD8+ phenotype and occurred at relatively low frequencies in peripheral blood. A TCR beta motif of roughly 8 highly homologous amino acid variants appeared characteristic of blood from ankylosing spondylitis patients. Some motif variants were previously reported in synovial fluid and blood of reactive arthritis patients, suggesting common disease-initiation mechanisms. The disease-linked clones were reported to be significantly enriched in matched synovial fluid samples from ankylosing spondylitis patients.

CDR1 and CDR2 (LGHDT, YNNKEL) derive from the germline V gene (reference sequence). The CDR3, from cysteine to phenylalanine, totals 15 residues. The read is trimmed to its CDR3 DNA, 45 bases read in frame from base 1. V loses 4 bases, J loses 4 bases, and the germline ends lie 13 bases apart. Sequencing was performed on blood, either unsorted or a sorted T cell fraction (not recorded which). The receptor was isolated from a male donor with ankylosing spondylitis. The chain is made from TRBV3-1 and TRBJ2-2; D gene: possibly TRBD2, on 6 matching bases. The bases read TGTGCCAGCAGCCTCTCGGAGGGATCCACCGGGGAGCTGTTTTTT. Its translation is CASSLSEGSTGELFF.